This T cell receptor beta chain was obtained from a study of human T cells and chemical hapten exposure. The CDR3 totals 12 residues. V was trimmed by 6 bases and J by 3 bases, leaving 8 bases between them. The time point denotes: patch test 2, 6 weeks after DPC sensitization. The treatment here: therapeutic diphenylcyclopropenone sensitization with weekly scalp DPC. The authors extracted total RNA from unfractionated whole blood. This clonotype was detected many times. Antigen unknown. Notes on the study in general: A positive correlation with patch test score was found for PT1 expanded TCR counts. The study found expanded TCRs formed significantly more large CDR3 similarity clusters than controls.

Unique molecular identifiers were attached to individual cDNA molecules within the library. TCRdb re-called the RACE reads with MiXCR, one entry per CDR3 protein. The sample lists about 350,000 distinct CDR3 sequences; about 6.3% were seen once. This sequence joins TRBV12-3 or TRBV12-4 and TRBJ1-1; no reliable D call. The clonotype was recovered from a young woman with alopecia areata. Some clones in this sample may be carry-over from other donors' samples. Material: whole blood, obtained in connection with sensitization to the hapten diphenylcyclopropenone (DPC). CDR3 sequence: CASRNEDTEAFF. As DNA, the CDR3 is TGTGCCAGCAGAAACGAAGACACTGAAGCTTTCTTT.